The 4 T cell receptor beta chains below were found in one sample sequenced in a study of Graves' ophthalmopathy and Graves' hyperthyroidism. TCR beta CDR3 amplification used RNA transcripts. An initial RT-PCR round employing HTBI primers preceded a second-round multiplex PCR. TCRdb redid the calling of the multiplex PCR reads with MiXCR, one entry per CDR3 protein. Of approximately 480,000 distinct CDR3 sequences in the sample, approximately 15% were seen once. Sequencing was performed on blood. These receptors were collected from a woman aged 25 to 39 with Graves' ophthalmopathy.

This clonotype occurred many times. The chain carries TRBV20-1 and TRBJ1-5; D is unclear. V was clipped by 1 base and J by 10 bases, with 11 bases between them. The CDR3 totals 12 residues. Germline CDR1 reads DFQATT; CDR2 reads SNEGSKA (reference sequence). In nucleotides, the CDR3 is TGCAGTGCTAGAGGGACCGCGGGACCCCAGCATTTT. Its translation: CSARGTAGPQHF.

The rearrangement joins TRBV10-2 to TRBJ2-5; possibly TRBD1 or TRBD2 for D (5 bases each). The V gene lost 7 bases and the J gene lost 2 bases, with 11 bases spanning the gap. The CDR3 loop spans 13 amino acids. Germline-derived CDR1 and CDR2 are WSHSY and SAAADI. The CDR3 sequence is CASTGAFQETQYF. The CDR3 bases are TGCGCCAGCACCGGGGCCTTTCAAGAGACCCAGTACTTC.

The chain combines TRBV6-5 with TRBJ1-1; weak D call: TRBD1 (5 bases). The V and J ends lost 0 bases and 2 bases respectively, with 13 bases between them. The CDR3 loop spans 16 amino acids. Germline CDR1 and CDR2: MNHEY and SVGAGI. In DNA form, the CDR3 reads TGTGCCAGCAGTTACTCCAAAGGGGTAAGAAACACTGAAGCTTTCTTT. It specifies CASSYSKGVRNTEAFF.

The table lists this clonotype with many counts. The V and J genes are TRBV20-1 and TRBJ2-7, with 13 bases lining up with TRBD2. This CDR3 is built from 14 residues. CDR1 and CDR2 from the germline V gene are DFQATT and SNEGSKA (reference sequence). Losses at the gene ends were 3 bases for V and 4 bases for J; bases not matched to a gene: 3. The CDR3 DNA is TGCAGTGCTAGTGGGACTAGCGGGATGTACGAGCAGTACTTC. Translation: CSASGTSGMYEQYF.